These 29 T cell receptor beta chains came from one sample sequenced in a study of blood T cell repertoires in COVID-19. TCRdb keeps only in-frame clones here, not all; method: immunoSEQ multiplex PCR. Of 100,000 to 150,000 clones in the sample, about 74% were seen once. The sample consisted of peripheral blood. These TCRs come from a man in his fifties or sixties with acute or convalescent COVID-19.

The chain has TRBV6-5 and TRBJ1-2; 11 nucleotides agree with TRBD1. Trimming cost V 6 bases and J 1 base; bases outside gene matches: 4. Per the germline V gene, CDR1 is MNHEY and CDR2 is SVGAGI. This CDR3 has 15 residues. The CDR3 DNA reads TGTGCCAGCAGCAGGGACAGGGGGATTAACTATGGCTACACCTTC. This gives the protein CASSRDRGINYGYTF.

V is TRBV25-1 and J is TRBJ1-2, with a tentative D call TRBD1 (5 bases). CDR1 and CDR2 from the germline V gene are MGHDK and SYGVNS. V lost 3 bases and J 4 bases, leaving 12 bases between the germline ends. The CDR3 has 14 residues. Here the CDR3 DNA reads TGTGCCAGCAGTGAGGGGTCGGGGGTCTATGGCTACACCTTC. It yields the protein CASSEGSGVYGYTF.

The CDR3 bases are TGTGCCAGCAGCTCCGCAGCAGGGGGCAACACTGAAGCTTTCTTT. Translating gives CASSSAAGGNTEAFF. The J gene is TRBJ1-1, the V gene TRBV5-4; 8 bases line up with TRBD1. Unmatched junction bases numbered 6, after V lost 3 bases and J lost 2 bases. The CDR3 is made up of 15 amino acids. Germline V gives CDR1 SGHNT, CDR2 YYREEE (reference sequence). The entire variable domain, with the rest obtained from reference TRBV5-4 and TRBJ1-1, is as follows: ETGVTQSPTHLIKTRGQQVTLRCSSQSGHNTVSWYQQALGQGPQFIFQYYREEENGRGNFPPRFSGLQFPNYSSELNVNALELDDSALYLCASSSAAGGNTEAFFGQGTRLTVV.

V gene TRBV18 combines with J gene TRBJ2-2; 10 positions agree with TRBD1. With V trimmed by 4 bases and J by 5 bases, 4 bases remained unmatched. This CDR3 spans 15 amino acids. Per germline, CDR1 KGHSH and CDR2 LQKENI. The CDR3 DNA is TGTGCCAGCTCACACGGACAGGGGGTGACCGGGGAGCTGTTTTTT. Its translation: CASSHGQGVTGELFF.

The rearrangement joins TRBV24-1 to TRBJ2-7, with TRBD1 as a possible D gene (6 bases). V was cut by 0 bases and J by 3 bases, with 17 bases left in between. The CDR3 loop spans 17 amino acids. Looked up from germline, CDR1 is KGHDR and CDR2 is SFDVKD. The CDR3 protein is CATSDLDRNSGRYEQYF. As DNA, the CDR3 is TGTGCCACCAGTGATTTGGACAGGAATAGTGGCCGCTACGAGCAGTACTTC.

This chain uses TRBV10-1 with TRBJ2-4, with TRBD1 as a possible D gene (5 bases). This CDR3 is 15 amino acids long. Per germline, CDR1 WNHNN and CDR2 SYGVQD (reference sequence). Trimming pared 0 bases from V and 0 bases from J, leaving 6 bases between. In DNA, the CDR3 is TGCGCCAGCAGTGAGTCGGGGCTAGCCAAAAACATTCAGTACTTC. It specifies CASSESGLAKNIQYF.

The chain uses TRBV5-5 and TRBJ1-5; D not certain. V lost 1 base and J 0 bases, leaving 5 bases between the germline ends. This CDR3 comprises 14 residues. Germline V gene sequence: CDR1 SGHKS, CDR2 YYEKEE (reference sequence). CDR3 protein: CASSLLYSNQPQHF. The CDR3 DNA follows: TGTGCCAGCAGCTTGCTTTATAGCAATCAGCCCCAGCATTTT.

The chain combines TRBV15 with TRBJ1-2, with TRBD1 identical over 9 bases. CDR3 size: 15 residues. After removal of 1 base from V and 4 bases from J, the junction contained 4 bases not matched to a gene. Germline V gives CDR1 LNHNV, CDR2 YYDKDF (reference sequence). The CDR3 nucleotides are TGTGCCACCAGCAGAGCGGACAGGGGTGGCTATGGCTACACCTTC. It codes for CATSRADRGGYGYTF. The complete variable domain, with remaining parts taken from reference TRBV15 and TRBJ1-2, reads DAMVIQNPRYQVTQFGKPVTLSCSQTLNHNVMYWYQQKSSQAPKLLFHYYDKDFNNEADTPDNFQSRRPNTSFCFLDIRSPGLGDTAMYLCATSRADRGGYGYTFGSGTRLTVV.

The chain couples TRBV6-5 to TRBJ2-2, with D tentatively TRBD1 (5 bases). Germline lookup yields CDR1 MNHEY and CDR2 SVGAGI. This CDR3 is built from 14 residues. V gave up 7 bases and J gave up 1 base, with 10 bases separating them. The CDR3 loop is CASMLTGNTGELFF. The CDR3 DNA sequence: TGTGCCAGCATGCTAACAGGGAACACCGGGGAGCTGTTTTTT.

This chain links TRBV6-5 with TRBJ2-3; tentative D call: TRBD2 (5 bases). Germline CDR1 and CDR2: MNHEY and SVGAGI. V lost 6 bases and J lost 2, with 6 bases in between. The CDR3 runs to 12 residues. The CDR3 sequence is CASSRDTDTQYF. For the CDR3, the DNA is TGTGCCAGCAGCCGGGACACAGATACGCAGTATTTT.

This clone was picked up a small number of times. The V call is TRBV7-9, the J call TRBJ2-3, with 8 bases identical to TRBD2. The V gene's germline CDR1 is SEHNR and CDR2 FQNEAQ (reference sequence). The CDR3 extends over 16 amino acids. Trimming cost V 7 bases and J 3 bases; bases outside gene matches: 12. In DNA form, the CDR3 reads TGTGCCAGCATGATAGCGGGGACCTTATTAACAGATACGCAGTATTTT. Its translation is CASMIAGTLLTDTQYF.

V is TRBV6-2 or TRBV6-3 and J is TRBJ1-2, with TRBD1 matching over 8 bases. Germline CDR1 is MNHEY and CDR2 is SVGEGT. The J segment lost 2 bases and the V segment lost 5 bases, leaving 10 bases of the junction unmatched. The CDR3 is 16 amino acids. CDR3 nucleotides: TGTGCCAGCAGTCTACGGATACAGGGGGTCAACTATGGCTACACCTTC. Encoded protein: CASSLRIQGVNYGYTF.

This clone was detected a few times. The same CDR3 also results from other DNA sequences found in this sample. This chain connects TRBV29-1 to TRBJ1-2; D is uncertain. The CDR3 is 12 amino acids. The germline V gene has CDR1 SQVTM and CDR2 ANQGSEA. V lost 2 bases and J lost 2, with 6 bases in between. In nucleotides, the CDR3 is TGCAGCGTTGAAAGAGGGAACTATGGCTACACCTTC. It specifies CSVERGNYGYTF.

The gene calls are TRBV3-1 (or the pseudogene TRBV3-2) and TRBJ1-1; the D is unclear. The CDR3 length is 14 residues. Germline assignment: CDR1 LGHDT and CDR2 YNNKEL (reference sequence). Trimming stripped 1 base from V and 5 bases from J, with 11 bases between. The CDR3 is CASSQAYSGTEAFF. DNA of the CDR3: TGTGCCAGCAGCCAAGCCTATTCCGGGACTGAAGCTTTCTTT.

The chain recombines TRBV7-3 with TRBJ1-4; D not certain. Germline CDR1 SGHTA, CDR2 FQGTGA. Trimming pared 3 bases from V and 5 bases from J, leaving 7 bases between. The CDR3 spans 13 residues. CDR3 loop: CASSFGPNEKLFF. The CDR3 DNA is TGTGCCAGCAGCTTCGGTCCGAATGAAAAACTGTTTTTT. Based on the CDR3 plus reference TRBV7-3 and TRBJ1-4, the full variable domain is GAGVSQTPSNKVTEKGKYVELRCDPISGHTALYWYRQSLGQGPEFLIYFQGTGAADDSGLPNDRFFAVRPEGSVSTLKIQRTERGDSAVYLCASSFGPNEKLFFGSGTQLSVL.

The CDR3 is CASSAQGKRAYEQYF. The CDR3 bases are TGTGCCAGCAGTGCCCAGGGGAAGAGGGCATACGAGCAGTACTTC. The J gene is TRBJ2-7, the V gene TRBV25-1; the D gene is possibly TRBD1 (6 bases). V lost 4 bases and J lost 4, with 17 bases in between. CDR3 length equals 15 residues. From germline, CDR1 is MGHDK and CDR2 SYGVNS.

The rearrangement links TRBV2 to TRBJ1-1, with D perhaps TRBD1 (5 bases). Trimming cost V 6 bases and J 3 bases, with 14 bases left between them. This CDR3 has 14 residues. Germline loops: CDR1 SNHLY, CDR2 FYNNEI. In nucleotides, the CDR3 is TGTGCCAGCAGGAGGGGACTAGAGTACACTGAAGCTTTCTTT. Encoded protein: CASRRGLEYTEAFF.

Here the CDR3 reads CAWNARGRSDYGYTF. DNA of the CDR3: TGTGCCTGGAATGCCCGAGGGAGGTCCGACTATGGCTACACCTTC. The rearrangement uses TRBV30 and TRBJ1-2; the D is unclear. V was pared by 4 bases and J by 3 bases, with 18 bases between. Germline V lookup: CDR1 GTSNPN, CDR2 SVGIG (reference sequence). This CDR3 has 15 amino acids.

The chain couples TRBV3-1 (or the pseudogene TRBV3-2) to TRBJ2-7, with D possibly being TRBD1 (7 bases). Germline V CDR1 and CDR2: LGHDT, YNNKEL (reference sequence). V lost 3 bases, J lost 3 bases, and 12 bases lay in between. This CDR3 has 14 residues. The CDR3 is CASSHAGQIYEQYF. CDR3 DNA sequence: TGTGCCAGCAGCCACGCGGGACAGATCTACGAGCAGTACTTC.

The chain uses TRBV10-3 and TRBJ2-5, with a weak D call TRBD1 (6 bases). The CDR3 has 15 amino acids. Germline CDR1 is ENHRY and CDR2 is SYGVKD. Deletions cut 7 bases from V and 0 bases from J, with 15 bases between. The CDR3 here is CAINPGDKNQETQYF. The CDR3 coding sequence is TGTGCCATCAACCCAGGGGACAAGAACCAAGAGACCCAGTACTTC.

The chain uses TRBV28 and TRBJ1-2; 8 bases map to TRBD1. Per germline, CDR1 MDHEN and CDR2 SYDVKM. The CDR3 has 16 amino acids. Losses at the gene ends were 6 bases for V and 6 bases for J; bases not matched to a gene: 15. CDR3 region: CASRPPQGARANGYTF. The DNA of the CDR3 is TGTGCCAGCAGGCCACCCCAGGGGGCGCGGGCCAATGGCTACACCTTC.

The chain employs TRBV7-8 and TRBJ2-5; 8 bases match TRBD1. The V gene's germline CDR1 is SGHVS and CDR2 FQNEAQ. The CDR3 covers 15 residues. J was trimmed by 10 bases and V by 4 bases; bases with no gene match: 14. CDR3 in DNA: TGTGCCAGCAGCTGGGGACAGGAATTTGGAGGCATCCAGTACTTC. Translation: CASSWGQEFGGIQYF.

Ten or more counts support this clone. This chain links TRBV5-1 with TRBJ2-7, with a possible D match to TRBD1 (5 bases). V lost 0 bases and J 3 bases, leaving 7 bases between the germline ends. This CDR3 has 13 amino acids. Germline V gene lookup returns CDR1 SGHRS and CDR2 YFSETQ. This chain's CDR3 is CASSLEGYYEQYF. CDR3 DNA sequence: TGCGCCAGCAGCTTGGAGGGGTACTACGAGCAGTACTTC.

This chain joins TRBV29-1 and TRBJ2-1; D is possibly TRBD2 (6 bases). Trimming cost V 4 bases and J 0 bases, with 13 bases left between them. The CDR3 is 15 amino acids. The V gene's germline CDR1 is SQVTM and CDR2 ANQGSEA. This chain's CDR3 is CSVVSSVSSYNEQFF. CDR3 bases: TGCAGCGTTGTTTCTAGCGTTAGCTCCTACAATGAGCAGTTCTTC.

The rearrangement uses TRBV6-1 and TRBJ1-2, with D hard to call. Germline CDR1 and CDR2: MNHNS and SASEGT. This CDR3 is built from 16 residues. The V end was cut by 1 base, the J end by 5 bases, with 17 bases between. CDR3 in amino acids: CASSEGSIRVPYGYTF. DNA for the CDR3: TGTGCCAGCAGTGAAGGGAGCATACGGGTCCCGTATGGCTACACCTTC.

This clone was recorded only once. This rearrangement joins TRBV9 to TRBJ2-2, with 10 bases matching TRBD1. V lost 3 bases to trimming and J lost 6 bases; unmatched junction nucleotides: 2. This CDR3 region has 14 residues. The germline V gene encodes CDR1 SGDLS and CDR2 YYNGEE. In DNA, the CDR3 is TGTGCCAGCAGCGGGACAGGGGGGCCCGGGGAGCTGTTTTTT. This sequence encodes CASSGTGGPGELFF.

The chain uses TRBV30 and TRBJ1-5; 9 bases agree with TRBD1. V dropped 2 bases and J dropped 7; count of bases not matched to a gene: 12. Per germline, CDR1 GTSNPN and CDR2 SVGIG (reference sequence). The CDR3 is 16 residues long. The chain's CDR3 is CAWSPYWDREGQPQHF. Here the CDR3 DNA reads TGTGCCTGGAGTCCTTACTGGGACAGGGAAGGCCAGCCCCAGCATTTT.

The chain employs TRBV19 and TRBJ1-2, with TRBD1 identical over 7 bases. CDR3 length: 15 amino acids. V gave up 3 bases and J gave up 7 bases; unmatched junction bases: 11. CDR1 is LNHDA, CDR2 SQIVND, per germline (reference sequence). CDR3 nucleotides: TGTGCCAGTAGTATTCAGAGGGGACAGATCGGTGGCTACACCTTC. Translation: CASSIQRGQIGGYTF.

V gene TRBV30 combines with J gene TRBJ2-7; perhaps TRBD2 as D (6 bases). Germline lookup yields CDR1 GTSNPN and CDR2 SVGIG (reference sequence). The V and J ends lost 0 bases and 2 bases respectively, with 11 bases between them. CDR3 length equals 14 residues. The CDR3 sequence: CAWSVGAGTYEQYF. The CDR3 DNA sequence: TGTGCCTGGAGTGTAGGGGCGGGAACCTACGAGCAGTACTTC.